This T cell receptor (beta chain) was identified during a study of blood T cells in healthy people across ages. With a J-beta primer mix and a sample-barcoded 5' primer, a second PCR ran about 7 to 11 cycles. TCRdb itself ran the 5' RACE reads through MiXCR, one entry per CDR3 protein. The data hold 700,000 or so distinct CDR3 sequences, with about a fifth observed a single time. Germline assignment: CDR1 SEHNR and CDR2 FQNEAQ (reference sequence). There are 16 residues in the CDR3. This clonotype has only a few counts. One junction end does not reproduce the germline sequence, and a read error may be involved.

Input material: blood. The source of this sequence is a man in his 70s in good health. The chain employs TRBV7-9 and TRBJ2-3, with 11 positions matching TRBD2. CDR3 sequence (DNA): TGTGCCGGCAGCCCGCTAGCGGGGGGAATCACAGATACGCAGTATTTT. Translating gives CAGSPLAGGITDTQYF.